This T cell receptor beta chain derives from a study of T cell responses to AZD1222 COVID-19 vaccine. The CDR3 runs to 14 residues. The V and J ends lost 1 base and 7 bases respectively, with 13 bases between them. Germline CDR1 and CDR2: LGHDT and YNNKEL (reference sequence). The repertoire was sequenced with immunoSEQ multiplex PCR; TCRdb's copy has only in-frame clones and lacks some. The sample lists 55,000 to 75,000 clones; around four fifths were seen once. This clone was counted only a few times. Sequenced material: peripheral blood, taken on day 0 of AZD1222 vaccination. This chain joins TRBV3-1 (or the pseudogene TRBV3-2) and TRBJ1-2; weak D call: TRBD1 (5 bases). The source is an adult in good health. CDR3 loop: CASSQGAGGSGYTF. In DNA form, the CDR3 reads TGTGCCAGCAGCCAAGGCGCCGGGGGGAGTGGCTACACCTTC.